These T cell receptor beta chains were read from a single sample in a study of human T cells and chemical hapten exposure. MiXCR was run by TCRdb on the RACE reads, yielding one entry per CDR3 protein. The sample contains 35,000 to 40,000 distinct CDR3 sequences, roughly 12% of which appear only once. The sequences come from whole blood, collected in connection with sensitization to the hapten diphenylcyclopropenone (DPC). The receptors here all came from a woman aged 40 to 50 with alopecia areata. Some clones in this sample may be carry-over from other donors' samples. CDR3s include the opening cysteine and the closing phenylalanine or tryptophan. A D gene is named only where the DNA matches it firmly. Rows may omit the clone size; those that give it use once, few, many or a size class.

j_call clone_size d_call v_call cdr3_aa cdr3_nt
TRBJ1-5 many . TRBV7-8 CASSPPDRNQPQHF TGTGCCAGCAGCCCTCCGGACAGAAATCAGCCCCAGCATTTT
TRBJ2-7 many . TRBV18 CASSPLKGSEQYF TGTGCCAGCTCACCATTGAAAGGTAGCGAGCAGTACTTC
TRBJ1-2 . . TRBV21-1 CASRTALMRGYTF TGTGCCAGCAGGACAGCGTTAATGCGGGGCTACACCTTC
TRBJ2-7 many TRBD2 TRBV9 CASTTDSGSSEQYF TGTGCCAGTACAACGGACAGCGGGAGTAGCGAGCAGTACTTC
TRBJ2-7 . . TRBV2 CASTEGLSAYEQYF TGTGCCAGCACCGAAGGGCTTTCCGCCTACGAGCAGTACTTC
TRBJ1-1 . . TRBV2 CASSREALDTEAFF TGTGCCAGCAGCCGAGAGGCCCTTGACACTGAAGCTTTCTTT
TRBJ2-5 . . TRBV7-9 CASSLTGAGQTQYF TGTGCCAGCAGCTTAACTGGGGCGGGACAGACCCAGTACTTC
TRBJ1-1 . . TRBV29-1 CSVQEFNTEAFF TGCAGCGTACAGGAGTTCAACACTGAAGCTTTCTTT
TRBJ2-7 many TRBD2 TRBV2 CASSEANSGGMSSYEQYF TGTGCCAGCAGTGAAGCTAATAGCGGGGGAATGAGCTCCTACGAGCAGTACTTC
TRBJ1-2 . . TRBV28 CASSDYGYTF TGTGCCAGCAGTGACTATGGCTACACCTTC
TRBJ2-3 many . TRBV7-9 CASSSKWADTQYF TGTGCCAGCAGCTCTAAGTGGGCAGATACGCAGTATTTT
TRBJ2-1 few . TRBV4-3 CASSGGGEIMNEQFF TGCGCCAGCAGCGGAGGAGGGGAGATTATGAATGAGCAGTTCTTC
TRBJ2-2 many . TRBV6-1 CASEQRGGELFF TGTGCCAGCGAGCAAAGGGGAGGGGAGCTGTTTTTT
TRBJ2-7 . TRBD1 TRBV28 CASSPRQGPGQGAF TGTGCCAGCAGTCCACGGCAGGGACCGGGACAGGGGGCCTTC
TRBJ2-5 few . TRBV25-1 CASSDAAGSETQYF TGTGCCAGCAGTGATGCCGCAGGATCAGAGACCCAGTACTTC
TRBJ2-6 many . TRBV5-1 CASSLEPRVGANVLTF TGCGCCAGCAGCTTGGAGCCCCGGGTTGGGGCCAACGTCCTGACTTTC
TRBJ2-3 . TRBD2 TRBV29-1 CSAPGLTSTDTQYF TGCAGCGCCCCGGGACTAACTAGCACAGATACGCAGTATTTT
TRBJ1-2 many . TRBV12-3/TRBV12-4 CASSPWIYGYTF TGTGCCAGCAGTCCCTGGATCTATGGCTACACCTTC
TRBJ2-7 . TRBD1 TRBV11-2 CASSPSGGRAYEQYF TGTGCCAGCAGCCCTTCAGGGGGCAGGGCCTACGAGCAGTACTTC
TRBJ2-7 many . TRBV7-2 CASSPTGHSYEQYF TGTGCCAGCAGCCCCACGGGACACTCCTACGAGCAGTACTTC
TRBJ2-5 . . TRBV10-2 CASSERGRQETQYF TGCGCCAGCAGTGAAAGAGGGCGGCAAGAGACCCAGTACTTC
TRBJ1-5 few . TRBV15 CATSLDPYSNQPQHF TGTGCCACCAGCCTCGACCCCTATAGCAATCAGCCCCAGCATTTT
TRBJ1-1 few . TRBV4-3 CASSQDLRVAAFF TGCGCCAGCAGCCAAGATCTGAGGGTTGCGGCTTTCTTT
TRBJ2-7 many . TRBV21-1 CASSGSPGQGGDEQYF TGTGCCAGCAGCGGCTCCCCGGGACAGGGGGGGGACGAGCAGTACTTC
TRBJ1-1 . . TRBV5-5 CASSSQGLNTEAFF TGTGCCAGCAGCTCACAGGGCTTGAACACTGAAGCTTTCTTT
TRBJ2-6 few . TRBV10-1 CASTRDVSGANVLTF TGCGCCAGCACCCGAGACGTCTCTGGGGCCAACGTCCTGACTTTC
TRBJ2-1 . . TRBV5-1 CASSLAGPSREQFF TGCGCCAGCAGCTTGGCGGGGCCCAGCCGGGAGCAGTTCTTC
TRBJ2-3 . . TRBV28 CASSFSADTQYF TGTGCCAGCAGTTTCAGTGCAGATACGCAGTATTTT
TRBJ2-1 . . TRBV5-5 CASSRWDNEQFF TGTGCCAGCAGCCGATGGGATAATGAGCAGTTCTTC
TRBJ1-5 . . TRBV27 CASRRGQLNQPQHF TGTGCCAGCAGGAGAGGACAGTTAAATCAGCCCCAGCATTTT
TRBJ2-6 many TRBD2 TRBV11-2 CASSLLSGISGANVLTF TGTGCCAGCAGCTTATTGAGCGGGATCTCTGGGGCCAACGTCCTGACTTTC
TRBJ2-2 few TRBD1 TRBV28 CASSPGGLDTGELFF TGTGCCAGCAGCCCAGGGGGATTAGACACCGGGGAGCTGTTTTTT
TRBJ1-3 few . TRBV30 CAWSAGSGNTIYF TGTGCCTGGAGTGCAGGGTCTGGAAACACCATATATTTT
TRBJ2-1 few . TRBV11-3 CASSKGVSGGGEQFF TGTGCCAGCAGCAAGGGGGTTAGCGGCGGAGGTGAGCAGTTCTTC
TRBJ1-6 few . TRBV2 CASSEEWGDSGSPLHF TGTGCCAGCAGTGAAGAATGGGGGGACTCAGGTTCACCCCTCCACTTT
TRBJ1-6 few . TRBV7-2 CATGPGNSPLHF TGTGCCACCGGACCGGGGAATTCACCCCTCCACTTT
TRBJ1-5 few . TRBV10-2 CASSQQEDQPQHF TGCGCCAGCAGCCAGCAGGAGGATCAGCCCCAGCATTTT
TRBJ2-5 . . TRBV7-9 CASSIQETQYF TGTGCCAGCAGCATTCAAGAGACCCAGTACTTC
TRBJ2-1 . . TRBV29-1 CSVQASYNEQFF TGCAGCGTGCAGGCCTCCTACAATGAGCAGTTCTTC
TRBJ2-3 many . TRBV28 CASRVDSTDTQYF TGTGCCAGCAGAGTCGACAGCACAGATACGCAGTATTTT
TRBJ1-5 few TRBD1 TRBV6-5 CASSRQGDQPQHF TGTGCCAGCAGTAGACAGGGGGATCAGCCCCAGCATTTT
TRBJ2-7 many . TRBV7-7 CASSYSRDVDSEQYF TGTGCTAGCAGCTATAGCAGGGACGTCGATTCCGAGCAGTACTTC
TRBJ1-4 . TRBD1 TRBV7-9 CASSPGRGDTEKLFF TGTGCCAGCAGCCCAGGCAGGGGGGACACCGAAAAACTGTTTTTT
TRBJ2-1 many TRBD1 TRBV14 CASSQTGVMSSYNEQFF TGTGCCAGCAGCCAAACAGGGGTTATGAGCTCCTACAATGAGCAGTTCTTC